The next 13 T cell receptor beta chains were all read from a single sample in a study of naive and memory T cell subsets (dated by TCRdb to about 2017). Libraries came from UMI-ligation and nested PCR. The sequencer listed for this sample is Illumina MiSeq. Four rounds of PCR were used to amplify ligated cDNA, with nested alpha and beta constant-region primers being used together with the SP2 primer. The public reads were reprocessed in TCRdb via fastp at Q25 and MiXCR, keeping in-frame beta chains. Every distinct CDR3 protein forms one entry, paired with its most common genes and DNA. This sample holds about 220 distinct CDR3 sequences; approximately 90% were observed only once. 15% to 20% of the sample goes to the ten largest clones. The sequenced sample consisted of effector memory CD8+ T cells from blood. The sample's cell subset or site label, decoded: effector memory, CD45RA- CD27-. The receptors come from a human donor in good health.

Of note for this clonotype: Since it is a stray read in a library aimed at alpha chains, this beta chain has a size that is not meaningful. The chain couples TRBV18 to TRBJ1-4; D is undetermined. Germline CDR1 and CDR2: KGHSH and LQKENI. The V and J ends lost 3 bases and 3 bases respectively, with 14 bases between them. The CDR3 is 16 residues long. CDR3 sequence reads: CASSPIDWDPNEKLFF. The CDR3 region has the DNA TGTGCCAGCTCACCCATCGATTGGGATCCTAATGAAAAACTGTTTTTT.

As for this clonotype: Found in a library prepared for alpha chains, this beta chain is an off-target read, and its abundance has little meaning. The J gene is TRBJ1-1, the V gene TRBV28, with 10 positions matching TRBD1. Germline V gives CDR1 MDHEN, CDR2 SYDVKM. V dropped 5 bases and J dropped 5; count of bases not matched to a gene: 2. The CDR3 is made up of 13 amino acids. The CDR3 DNA sequence: TGTGCCAGCAGTCGGGACAGGGGTACTGAAGCTTTCTTT. Its protein is CASSRDRGTEAFF.

Concerning this clonotype: In a library made to pick up alpha chains, this beta chain is a stray read with a size that means little. The rearrangement uses TRBV28 and TRBJ2-3, with D perhaps matching TRBD1 or TRBD2 (5 bases each). The V end was cut by 3 bases, the J end by 6 bases, with 16 bases between. This CDR3 is built from 15 residues. Germline V lookup: CDR1 MDHEN, CDR2 SYDVKM. The CDR3 bases are TGTGCCAGCAGTTTTCCGGGGCAAACTTCGGATACGCAGTATTTT. It encodes CASSFPGQTSDTQYF.

To note about this clonotype: This beta chain turned up in a library designed for alpha chains; as an off-target read, its abundance says little. The chain is built from TRBV10-1 and TRBJ2-1; D is perhaps TRBD1 (6 bases). The V gene lost 4 bases and the J gene lost 2 bases, with 12 bases spanning the gap. Germline V gene sequence: CDR1 WNHNN, CDR2 SYGVQD (reference sequence). The CDR3 length is 15 residues. Written as DNA, the CDR3 is TGCGCCAGCAGTGGGGGACACGACACCTACAATGAGCAGTTCTTC. It codes for CASSGGHDTYNEQFF.

Remarks on this clonotype: As an off-target read in a library built for alpha chains, this beta chain has a frequency of little significance. J is TRBJ2-1 and V is TRBV2; D is possibly TRBD2 (5 bases). The CDR3 contains 12 residues. V was pared by 4 bases and J by 4 bases, with 5 bases between. Germline assignment: CDR1 SNHLY and CDR2 FYNNEI. CDR3: CASSAGYNEQFF. The CDR3, as DNA: TGTGCCAGCAGTGCGGGGTACAATGAGCAGTTCTTC.

To note about this clonotype: Found in a library prepared for alpha chains, this beta chain is an off-target read, and its abundance has little meaning. The DNA for the CDR3 is TGTGCCTGGAGTGTAGGCACTGAAGCTTTCTTT. Translating gives CAWSVGTEAFF. The chain recombines TRBV30 with TRBJ1-1, with D hard to call. The CDR3 spans 11 residues. V lost 0 bases and J 4 bases, leaving 3 bases between the germline ends. Germline V gene lookup returns CDR1 GTSNPN and CDR2 SVGIG (reference sequence).

Concerning this clonotype itself: Since it is a stray read in a library aimed at alpha chains, this beta chain has a size that is not meaningful. The V and J genes are TRBV20-1 and TRBJ1-5; D possibly corresponds to TRBD1 (5 bases). Per the germline V gene, CDR1 is DFQATT and CDR2 is SNEGSKA (reference sequence). V lost 2 bases and J lost 6, with 14 bases in between. CDR3 size: 14 residues. The CDR3 coding sequence is TGCAGTGCTAGAAACGGGGCGGGGGGTCAGCCCCAGCATTTT. Its translation: CSARNGAGGQPQHF.

In regard to this clonotype: Since it is a stray read in a library aimed at alpha chains, this beta chain has a size that is not meaningful. The chain links TRBV29-1 to TRBJ2-1; TRBD1 matches at 8 bases. J lost 5 bases, V lost 4 bases, and 1 base had no gene match. Germline CDR1 and CDR2: SQVTM and ANQGSEA. The CDR3 length is 12 residues. The CDR3 here is CSVGTGNNEQFF. As DNA, the CDR3 is TGCAGCGTTGGGACAGGGAACAATGAGCAGTTCTTC.

This clonotype was detected once. This beta chain represents an off-target read in a library built for alpha chains; its size is of limited meaning. V gene TRBV28 combines with J gene TRBJ1-2; D unclear. V was pared by 3 bases and J by 0 bases, with 5 bases between. The CDR3 totals 13 residues. Germline V gene lookup returns CDR1 MDHEN and CDR2 SYDVKM. CDR3 nucleotide sequence: TGTGCCAGCAGTTTCACAGCTAACTATGGCTACACCTTC. It translates to CASSFTANYGYTF.

On this clonotype: Being off target in a library aimed at alpha chains, this beta chain has a size of little meaning. This chain connects TRBV10-1 to TRBJ1-5, with 8 bases that match TRBD1. J gave up 2 bases and V 4 bases, and 7 bases lay outside the gene matches. The length of the CDR3 is 16 residues. In germline, CDR1 is WNHNN, CDR2 SYGVQD (reference sequence). CDR3 sequence (DNA): TGCGCCAGCAGTGCCTGGACAGGGTTTCGCAATCAGCCCCAGCATTTT. Amino acid sequence: CASSAWTGFRNQPQHF.

A remark on this clonotype: The library was designed around alpha chains, so this beta chain is a stray read whose abundance carries little weight. J is TRBJ2-3 and V is TRBV6-1; D not resolved. The germline gives CDR1 MNHNS, CDR2 SASEGT. V was pared by 4 bases and J by 4 bases, with 12 bases between. The CDR3 totals 14 residues. CDR3 protein: CASSGGSLADTQYF. The CDR3 nucleotides are TGTGCCAGCAGTGGTGGGTCTCTCGCAGATACGCAGTATTTT.

This clonotype occurred once. One end of the junction is discordant with germline, which a read error may explain. Because the library targeted alpha chains, this beta chain is an off-target read whose size means little. The chain links TRBV7-7 to TRBJ2-2; D remains ambiguous. Germline CDR1 is SSHAT and CDR2 is FNYEAQ (reference sequence). This CDR3 contains 15 residues. CDR3 in amino acids: CASSLAPETTGELFF. CDR3 DNA sequence: TGTGCTAGCAGCTTAGCACCAGAGACAACCGGGGAGCTGTTTTTT.

In regard to this clonotype: As an off-target read in a library built for alpha chains, this beta chain has a frequency of little significance. The CDR3 loop reads CASKGVEGAVTGELFF. The CDR3 bases are TGTGCCAGCAAGGGGGTTGAGGGGGCAGTCACCGGGGAGCTGTTTTTT. The chain recombines TRBV6-5 with TRBJ2-2, with 7 bases that match TRBD1. With V trimmed by 7 bases and J by 4 bases, 12 bases remained unmatched. This CDR3 region has 16 residues. CDR1 is MNHEY, CDR2 SVGAGI, per germline.